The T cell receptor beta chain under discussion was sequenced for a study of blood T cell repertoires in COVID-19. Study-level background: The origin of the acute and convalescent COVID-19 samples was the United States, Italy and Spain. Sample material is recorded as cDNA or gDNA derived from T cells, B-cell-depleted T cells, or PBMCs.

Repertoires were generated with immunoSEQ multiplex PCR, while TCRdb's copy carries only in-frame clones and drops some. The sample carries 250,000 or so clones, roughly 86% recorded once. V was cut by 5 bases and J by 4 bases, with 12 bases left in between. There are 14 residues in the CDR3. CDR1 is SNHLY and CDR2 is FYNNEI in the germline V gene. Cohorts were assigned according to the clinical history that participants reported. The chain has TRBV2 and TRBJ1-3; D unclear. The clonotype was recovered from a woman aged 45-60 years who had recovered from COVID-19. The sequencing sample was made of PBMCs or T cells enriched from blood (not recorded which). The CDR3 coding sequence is TGTGCCAGCAGTCCTTCCCGAAGCGGAAACACCATATATTTT. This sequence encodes CASSPSRSGNTIYF.